These T cell receptor beta chains were read from a single sample in a study of blood T cell repertoires in COVID-19. Profiling relied on immunoSEQ multiplex PCR, and the TCRdb table lists in-frame clones only, not all of them. Seen here are 30,000 to 45,000 clones, about three quarters observed once, and the top ten hold 33%. Sequencing used peripheral blood. These receptors all stem from a man aged 60 to 69 with acute or convalescent COVID-19. CDR3s include the opening cysteine and the closing phenylalanine or tryptophan. D genes are given only for firm matches. The size entry is marked missing in some rows and otherwise reads once, few, many or a size class.

J | V | size | D | CDR3 | DNA
TRBJ2-1 | TRBV5-1 | - | TRBD2 | CASSLLLAASSYNEQFF | TGCGCCAGCAGCTTGCTCCTAGCGGCTAGCTCCTACAATGAGCAGTTCTTC
TRBJ2-5 | TRBV10-2 | - | - | CASSPPRTLETQYF | TGCGCCAGCAGTCCCCCGCGGACATTAGAGACCCAGTACTTC
TRBJ2-7 | TRBV2 | - | - | CASSEGGYPYEQYF | TGTGCCAGCAGCGAAGGAGGGTACCCCTACGAGCAGTACTTC
TRBJ2-3 | TRBV5-1 | - | TRBD2 | CASSLFGGGGTDTQYF | TGCGCCAGCAGCTTGTTTGGGGGAGGGGGCACAGATACGCAGTATTTT
TRBJ2-5 | TRBV5-1 | - | - | CASGPGAAGETQYF | TGCGCCAGCGGACCAGGGGCCGCGGGAGAGACCCAGTACTTC
TRBJ2-5 | TRBV15 | - | - | CATSSLLGVGETQYF | TGTGCCACCAGCAGTCTATTAGGGGTCGGGGAGACCCAGTACTTC
TRBJ2-1 | TRBV5-4 | - | - | CASSWGRGSPQIPYNEQFF | TGTGCCAGCAGCTGGGGGCGTGGGTCGCCGCAAATCCCCTACAATGAGCAGTTCTTC
TRBJ1-5 | TRBV12-3/TRBV12-4 | - | - | CASSLTGQPQHF | TGTGCCAGCAGTTTAACGGGTCAGCCCCAGCATTTT
TRBJ1-1 | TRBV9 | - | - | CASSVAAANTEAFF | TGTGCCAGCAGCGTAGCCGCGGCAAACACTGAAGCTTTCTTT
TRBJ2-3 | TRBV11-3 | - | TRBD2 | CASSFSVSGGSADTQYF | TGTGCCAGCAGCTTCTCTGTGTCGGGAGGGAGTGCAGATACGCAGTATTTT
TRBJ2-5 | TRBV9 | - | TRBD2 | CASSVGPPSGRGETQYF | TGTGCCAGCAGCGTAGGTCCCCCTAGCGGGAGGGGAGAGACCCAGTACTTC
TRBJ2-7 | TRBV28 | few | - | CASRAPGGDEQYF | TGTGCCAGCAGAGCCCCAGGAGGAGACGAGCAGTACTTC